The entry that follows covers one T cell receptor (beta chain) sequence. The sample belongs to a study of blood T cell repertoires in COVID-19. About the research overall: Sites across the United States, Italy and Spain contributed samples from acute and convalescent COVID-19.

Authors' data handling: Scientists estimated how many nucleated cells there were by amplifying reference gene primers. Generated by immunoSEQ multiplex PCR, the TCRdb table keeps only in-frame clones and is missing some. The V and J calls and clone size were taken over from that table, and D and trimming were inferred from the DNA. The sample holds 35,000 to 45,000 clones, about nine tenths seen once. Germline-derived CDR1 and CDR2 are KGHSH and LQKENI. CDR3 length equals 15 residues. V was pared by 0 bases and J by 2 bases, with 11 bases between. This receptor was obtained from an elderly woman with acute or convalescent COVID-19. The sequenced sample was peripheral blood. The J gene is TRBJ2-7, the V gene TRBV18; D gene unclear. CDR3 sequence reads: CASSPPSTQTYEQYF. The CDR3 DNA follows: TGTGCCAGCTCACCACCTTCGACACAGACCTACGAGCAGTACTTC.